This T cell receptor beta chain was captured in a study of read filtering for tumor transcriptome and immune sequencing. Study as a whole: 8 patients were R-ISS I, some 16 were R-ISS II, 7 were R-ISS III.

Unmatched junction bases numbered 8, after V lost 4 bases and J lost 5 bases. The CDR3 is 14 residues long. In germline, CDR1 is SQVTM, CDR2 ANQGSEA. This clonotype was seen repeatedly, ten times or more. Molecular barcoded adaptors covering alpha/delta and beta/gamma chains were used on around 370 ng RNA. TCRdb passed the reads through MiXCR, listing each CDR3 protein once. This sample carries roughly 67,000 distinct CDR3 sequences, roughly a fifth of them seen once, and the ten largest clones take about a tenth. The chain has TRBV29-1 and TRBJ2-3; 8 bases align to TRBD1. The specimen was a population of CD138-negative cells sorted from bone marrow. The receptor was isolated from a donor aged 40 or older with multiple myeloma. CDR3 sequence (DNA): TGCAGCGTTGCAAGTACAGGGGGAGGAGATACGCAGTATTTT. Translating it yields CSVASTGGGDTQYF.